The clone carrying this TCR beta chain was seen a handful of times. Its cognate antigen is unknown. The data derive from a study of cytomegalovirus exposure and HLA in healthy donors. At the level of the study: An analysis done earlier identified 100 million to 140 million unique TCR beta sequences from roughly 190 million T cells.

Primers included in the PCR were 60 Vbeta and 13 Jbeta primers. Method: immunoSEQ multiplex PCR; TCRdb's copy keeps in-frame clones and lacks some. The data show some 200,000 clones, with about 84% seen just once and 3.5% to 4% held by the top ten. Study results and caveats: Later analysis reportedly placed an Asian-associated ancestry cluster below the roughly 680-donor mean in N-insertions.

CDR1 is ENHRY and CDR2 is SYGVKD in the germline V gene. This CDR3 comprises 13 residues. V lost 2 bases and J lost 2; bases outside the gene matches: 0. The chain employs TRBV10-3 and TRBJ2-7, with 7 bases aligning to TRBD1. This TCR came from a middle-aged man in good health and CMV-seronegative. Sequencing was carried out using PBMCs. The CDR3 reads CAISEGQAYEQYF. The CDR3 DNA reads TGTGCCATCAGTGAGGGACAGGCCTACGAGCAGTACTTC.